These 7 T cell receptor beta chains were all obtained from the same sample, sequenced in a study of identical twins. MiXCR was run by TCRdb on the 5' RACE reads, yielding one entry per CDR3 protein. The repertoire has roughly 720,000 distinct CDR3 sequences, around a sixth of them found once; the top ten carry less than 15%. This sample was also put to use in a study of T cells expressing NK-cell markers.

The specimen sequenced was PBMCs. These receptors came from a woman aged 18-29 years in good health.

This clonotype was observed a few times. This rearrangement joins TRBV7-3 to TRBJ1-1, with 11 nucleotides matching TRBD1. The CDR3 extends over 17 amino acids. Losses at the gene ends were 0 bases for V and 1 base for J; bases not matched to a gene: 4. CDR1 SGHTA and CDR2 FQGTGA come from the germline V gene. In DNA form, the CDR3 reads TGTGCCAGCAGCTTAACGGGACAGGGGGTAAAGAACACTGAAGCTTTCTTT. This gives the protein CASSLTGQGVKNTEAFF.

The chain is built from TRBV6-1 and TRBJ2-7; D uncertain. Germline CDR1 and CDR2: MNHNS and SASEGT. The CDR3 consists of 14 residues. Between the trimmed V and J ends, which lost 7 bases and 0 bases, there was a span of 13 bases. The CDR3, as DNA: TGTGCCAGCAATCTGGTTTCCAGCTCCTACGAGCAGTACTTC. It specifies CASNLVSSSYEQYF.

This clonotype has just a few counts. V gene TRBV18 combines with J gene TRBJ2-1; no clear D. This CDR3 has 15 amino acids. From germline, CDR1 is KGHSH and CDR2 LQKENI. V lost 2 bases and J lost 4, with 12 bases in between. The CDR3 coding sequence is TGTGCCAGCTCACCAGGCCGGGCGATTTACAATGAGCAGTTCTTC. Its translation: CASSPGRAIYNEQFF.

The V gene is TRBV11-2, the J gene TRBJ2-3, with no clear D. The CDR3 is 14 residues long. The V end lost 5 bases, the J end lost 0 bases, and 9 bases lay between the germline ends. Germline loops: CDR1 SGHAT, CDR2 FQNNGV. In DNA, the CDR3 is TGTGCCAGCAGCCTCGCGGACAGCACAGATACGCAGTATTTT. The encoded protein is CASSLADSTDTQYF. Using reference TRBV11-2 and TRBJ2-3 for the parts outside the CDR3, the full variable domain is EAGVAQSPRYKIIEKRQSVAFWCNPISGHATLYWYQQILGQGPKLLIQFQNNGVVDDSQLPKDRFSAERLKGVDSTLKIQPAKLEDSAVYLCASSLADSTDTQYFGPGTRLTVL.

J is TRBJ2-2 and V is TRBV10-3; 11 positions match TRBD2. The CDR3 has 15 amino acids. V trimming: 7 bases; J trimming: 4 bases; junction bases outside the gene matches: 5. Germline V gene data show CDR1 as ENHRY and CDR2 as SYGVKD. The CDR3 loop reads CAIKDSGRGTGELFF. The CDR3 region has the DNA TGTGCCATCAAGGATAGCGGGAGGGGCACCGGGGAGCTGTTTTTT.

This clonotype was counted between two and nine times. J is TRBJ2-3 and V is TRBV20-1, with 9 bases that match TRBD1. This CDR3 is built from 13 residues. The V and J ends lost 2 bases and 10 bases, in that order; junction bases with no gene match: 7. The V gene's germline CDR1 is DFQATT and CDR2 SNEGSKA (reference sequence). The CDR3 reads CSARIADRGAQYF. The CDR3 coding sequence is TGCAGTGCTAGAATTGCAGACAGGGGGGCGCAGTATTTT.

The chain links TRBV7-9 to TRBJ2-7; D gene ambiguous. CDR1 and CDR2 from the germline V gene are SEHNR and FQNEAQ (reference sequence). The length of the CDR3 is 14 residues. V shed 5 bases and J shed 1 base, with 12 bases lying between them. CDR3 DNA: TGTGCCAGCAGCCCGGGCGCGAATTCCTACGAGCAGTACTTC. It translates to CASSPGANSYEQYF.